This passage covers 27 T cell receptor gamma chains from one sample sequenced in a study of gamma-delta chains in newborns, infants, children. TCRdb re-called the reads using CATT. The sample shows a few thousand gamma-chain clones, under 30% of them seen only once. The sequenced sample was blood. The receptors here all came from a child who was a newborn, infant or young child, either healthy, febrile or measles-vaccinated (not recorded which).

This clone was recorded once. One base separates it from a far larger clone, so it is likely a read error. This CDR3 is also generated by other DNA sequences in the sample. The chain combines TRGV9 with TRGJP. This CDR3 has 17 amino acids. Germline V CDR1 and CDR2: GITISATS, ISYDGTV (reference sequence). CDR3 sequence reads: CALWEVSVELGKKIKVF. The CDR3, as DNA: TGTGCCTTGTGGGAGGTCTCTGTGGAGTTGGGCAAAAAAATCAAGGTGTTT.

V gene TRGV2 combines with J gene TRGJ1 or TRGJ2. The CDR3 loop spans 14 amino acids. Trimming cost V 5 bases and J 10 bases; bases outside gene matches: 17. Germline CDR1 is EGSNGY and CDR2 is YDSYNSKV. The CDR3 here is CATWAGRSIIKKLF. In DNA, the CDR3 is TGTGCCACCTGGGCGGGACGGTCTATTATCAAGAAACTCTTT.

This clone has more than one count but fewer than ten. Here the CDR3 reads CALWDSQLGKKIKVF. As DNA, the CDR3 is TGTGCCTTGTGGGACTCGCAGTTGGGCAAAAAAATCAAGGTATTT. The chain couples TRGV9 to TRGJP. With V trimmed by 4 bases and J by 8 bases, 5 bases remained unmatched. The CDR3 length is 15 residues. In germline, CDR1 is GITISATS, CDR2 ISYDGTV (reference sequence).

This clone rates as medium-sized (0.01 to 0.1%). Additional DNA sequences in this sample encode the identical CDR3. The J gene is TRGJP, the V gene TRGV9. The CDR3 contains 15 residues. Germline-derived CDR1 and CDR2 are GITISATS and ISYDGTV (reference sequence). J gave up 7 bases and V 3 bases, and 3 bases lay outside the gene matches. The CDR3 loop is CALWESELGKKIKVF. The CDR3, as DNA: TGTGCCTTGTGGGAGTCGGAGTTGGGCAAAAAAATCAAGGTATTT.

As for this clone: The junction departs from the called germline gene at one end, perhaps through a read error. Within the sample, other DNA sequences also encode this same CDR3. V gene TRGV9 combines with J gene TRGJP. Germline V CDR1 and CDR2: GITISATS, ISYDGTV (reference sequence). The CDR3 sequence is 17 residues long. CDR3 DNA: TGTGCTTTGTGGGAGAGCCTACAAGAGTTGGGCAAAAAAATCAAGGTATTT. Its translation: CALWESLQELGKKIKVF.

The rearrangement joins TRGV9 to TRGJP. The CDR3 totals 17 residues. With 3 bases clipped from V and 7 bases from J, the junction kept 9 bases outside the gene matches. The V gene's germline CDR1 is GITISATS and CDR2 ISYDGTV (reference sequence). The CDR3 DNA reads TGTGCCTTGTGGGAGCCGCTTTTGGAGTTGGGCAAAAAAATCAAGGTATTT. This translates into CALWEPLLELGKKIKVF.

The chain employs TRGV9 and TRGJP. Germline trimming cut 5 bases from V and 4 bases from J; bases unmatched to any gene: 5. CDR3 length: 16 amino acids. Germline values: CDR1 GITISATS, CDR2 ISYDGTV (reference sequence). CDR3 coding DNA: TGTGCCTTGTGGGCCAACCAAGAGTTGGGCAAAAAAATCAAGGTATTT. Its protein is CALWANQELGKKIKVF.

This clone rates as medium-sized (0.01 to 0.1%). The CDR3 DNA sequence: TGTGCCTTGTGGGCGGCGGACCCAGAGTTGGGCAAAAAAATCAAGGTATTT. This encodes CALWAADPELGKKIKVF. The rearrangement links TRGV9 to TRGJP. Germline CDR1 reads GITISATS; CDR2 reads ISYDGTV (reference sequence). Trimming removed 5 bases from V and 6 bases from J; junction bases left unmatched: 10. CDR3 size: 17 residues.

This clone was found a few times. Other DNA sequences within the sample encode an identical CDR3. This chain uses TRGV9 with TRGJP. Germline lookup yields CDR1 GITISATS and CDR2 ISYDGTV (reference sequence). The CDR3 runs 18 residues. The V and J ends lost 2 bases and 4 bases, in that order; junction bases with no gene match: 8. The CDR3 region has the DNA TGTGCCTTGTGGGAGGCCAGACCTCAAGAGTTGGGCAAAAAAATCAAGGTATTT. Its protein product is CALWEARPQELGKKIKVF.

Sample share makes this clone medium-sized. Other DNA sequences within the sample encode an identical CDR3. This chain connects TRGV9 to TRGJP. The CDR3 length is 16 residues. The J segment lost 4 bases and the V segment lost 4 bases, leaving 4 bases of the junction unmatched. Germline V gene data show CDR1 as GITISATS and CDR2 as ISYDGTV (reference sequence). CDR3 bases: TGTGCCTTGTGGGAAAACCAAGAGTTGGGCAAAAAAATCAAGGTATTT. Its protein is CALWENQELGKKIKVF.

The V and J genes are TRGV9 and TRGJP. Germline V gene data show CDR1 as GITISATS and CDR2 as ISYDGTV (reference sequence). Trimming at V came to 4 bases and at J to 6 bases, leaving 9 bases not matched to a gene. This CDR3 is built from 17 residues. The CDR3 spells CALWETRGELGKKIKVF. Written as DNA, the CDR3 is TGTGCCTTGTGGGAAACTAGGGGAGAGTTGGGCAAAAAAATCAAGGTATTT.

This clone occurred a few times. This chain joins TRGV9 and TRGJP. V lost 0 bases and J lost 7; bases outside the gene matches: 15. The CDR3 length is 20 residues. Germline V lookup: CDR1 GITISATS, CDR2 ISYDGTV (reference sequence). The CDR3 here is CALWEVQKPPKELGKKIKVF. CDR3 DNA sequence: TGTGCCTTGTGGGAGGTGCAAAAGCCTCCAAAGGAGTTGGGCAAAAAAATCAAGGTATTT.

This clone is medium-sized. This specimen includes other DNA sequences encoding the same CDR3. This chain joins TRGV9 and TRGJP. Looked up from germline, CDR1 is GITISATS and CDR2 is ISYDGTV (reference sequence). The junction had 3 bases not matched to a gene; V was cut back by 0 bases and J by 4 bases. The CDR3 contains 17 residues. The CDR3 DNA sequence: TGTGCCTTGTGGGAGGTGCATCAAGAGTTGGGCAAAAAAATCAAGGTATTT. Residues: CALWEVHQELGKKIKVF.

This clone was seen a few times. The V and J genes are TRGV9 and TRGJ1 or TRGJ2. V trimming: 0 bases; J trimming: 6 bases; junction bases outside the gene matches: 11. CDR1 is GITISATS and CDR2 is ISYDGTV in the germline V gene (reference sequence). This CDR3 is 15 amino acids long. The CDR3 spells CALWEVLVGRYKKLF. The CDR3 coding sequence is TGTGCCTTGTGGGAGGTGCTCGTTGGGCGTTATAAGAAACTCTTT.

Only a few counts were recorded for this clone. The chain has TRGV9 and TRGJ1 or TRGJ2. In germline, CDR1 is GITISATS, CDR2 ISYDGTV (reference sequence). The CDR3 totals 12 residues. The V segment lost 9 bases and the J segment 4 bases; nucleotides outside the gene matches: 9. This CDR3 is CALVPYYYKKLF. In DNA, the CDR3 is TGTGCCTTGGTCCCCTACTATTATAAGAAACTCTTT.

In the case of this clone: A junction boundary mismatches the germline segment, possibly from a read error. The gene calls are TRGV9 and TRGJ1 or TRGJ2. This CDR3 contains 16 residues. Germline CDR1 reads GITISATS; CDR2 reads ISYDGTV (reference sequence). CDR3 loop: CALWEVQTWLYHKKLF. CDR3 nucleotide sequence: TGTGCCTTGTGGGAGGTGCAAACGTGGCTTTATCATAAGAAACTCTTT.

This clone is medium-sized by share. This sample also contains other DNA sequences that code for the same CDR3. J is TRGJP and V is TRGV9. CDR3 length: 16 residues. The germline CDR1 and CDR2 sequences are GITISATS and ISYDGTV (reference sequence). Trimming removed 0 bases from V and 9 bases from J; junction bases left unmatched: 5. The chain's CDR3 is CALWEVSGLGKKIKVF. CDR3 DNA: TGTGCCTTGTGGGAGGTGTCAGGGTTGGGCAAAAAAATCAAGGTATTT.

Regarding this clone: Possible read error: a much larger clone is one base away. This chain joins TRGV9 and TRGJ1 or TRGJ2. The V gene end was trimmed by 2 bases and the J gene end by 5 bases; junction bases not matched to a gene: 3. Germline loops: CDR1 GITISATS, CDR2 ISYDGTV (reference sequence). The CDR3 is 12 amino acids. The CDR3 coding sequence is TGTGCCTTGTGGGAGGCTCATTATAAGAAACTCTTT. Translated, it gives CALWEAHYKKLF.

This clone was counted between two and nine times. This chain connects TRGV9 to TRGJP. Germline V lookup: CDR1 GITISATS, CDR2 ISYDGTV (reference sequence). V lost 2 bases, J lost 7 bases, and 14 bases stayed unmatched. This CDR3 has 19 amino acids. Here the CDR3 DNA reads TGTGCCTTGTGGGAGGCGAACCTCGGGGGGGAGTTGGGCAAAAAAATCAAGGTATTT. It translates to CALWEANLGGELGKKIKVF.

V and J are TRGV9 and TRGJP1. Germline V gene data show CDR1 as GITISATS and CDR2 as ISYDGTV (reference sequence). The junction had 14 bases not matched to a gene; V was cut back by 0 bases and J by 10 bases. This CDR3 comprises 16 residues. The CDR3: CALWEVVGDVHWFKIF. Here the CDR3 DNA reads TGTGCCTTGTGGGAGGTGGTTGGTGATGTGCATTGGTTCAAGATATTT.

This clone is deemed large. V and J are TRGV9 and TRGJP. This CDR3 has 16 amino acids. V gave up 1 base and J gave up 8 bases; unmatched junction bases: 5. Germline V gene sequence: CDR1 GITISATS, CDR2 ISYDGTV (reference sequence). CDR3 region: CALWEVGKLGKKIKVF. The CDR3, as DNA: TGTGCCTTGTGGGAGGTCGGTAAGTTGGGCAAAAAAATCAAGGTATTT.

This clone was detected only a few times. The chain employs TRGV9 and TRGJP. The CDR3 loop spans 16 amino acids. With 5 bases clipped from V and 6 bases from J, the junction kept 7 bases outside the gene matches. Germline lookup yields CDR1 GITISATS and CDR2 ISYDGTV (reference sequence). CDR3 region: CALWGDSELGKKIKVF. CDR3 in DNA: TGTGCCTTGTGGGGAGACTCAGAGTTGGGCAAAAAAATCAAGGTATTT.

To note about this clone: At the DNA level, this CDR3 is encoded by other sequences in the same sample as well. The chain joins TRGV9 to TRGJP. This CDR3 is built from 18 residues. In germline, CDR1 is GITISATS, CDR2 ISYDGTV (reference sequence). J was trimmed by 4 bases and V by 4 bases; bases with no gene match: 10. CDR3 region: CALWEVPLQELGKKIKVF. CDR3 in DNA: TGTGCCTTGTGGGAAGTGCCCCTCCAAGAGTTGGGCAAAAAAATCAAGGTATTT.

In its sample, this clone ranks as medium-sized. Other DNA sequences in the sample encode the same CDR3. This CDR3 reads CALWEALELGKKIKVF. In nucleotides, the CDR3 is TGTGCCTTGTGGGAGGCACTAGAGTTGGGCAAAAAAATCAAGGTATTT. The chain joins TRGV9 to TRGJP. The CDR3 length is 16 residues. Germline CDR1 GITISATS, CDR2 ISYDGTV (reference sequence). V dropped 2 bases and J dropped 6; count of bases not matched to a gene: 4.

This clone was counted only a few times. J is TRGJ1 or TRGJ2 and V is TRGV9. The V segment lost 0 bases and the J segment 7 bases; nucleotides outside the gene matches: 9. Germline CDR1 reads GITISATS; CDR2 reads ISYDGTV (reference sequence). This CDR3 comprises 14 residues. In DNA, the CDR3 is TGTGCCTTGTGGGAGGTGACCCGCGGGTATAAGAAACTCTTT. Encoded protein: CALWEVTRGYKKLF.

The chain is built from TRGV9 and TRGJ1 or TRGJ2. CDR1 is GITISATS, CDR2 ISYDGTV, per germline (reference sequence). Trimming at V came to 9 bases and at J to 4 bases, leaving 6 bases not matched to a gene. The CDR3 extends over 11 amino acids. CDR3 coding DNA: TGTGCCTTGGGGGGGTATTATAAGAAACTCTTT. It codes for CALGGYYKKLF.

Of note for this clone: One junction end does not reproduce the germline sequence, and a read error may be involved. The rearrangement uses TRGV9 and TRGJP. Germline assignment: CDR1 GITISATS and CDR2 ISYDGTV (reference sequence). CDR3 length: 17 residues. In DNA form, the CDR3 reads TGTGCCTGGTGGGAGGCGTGGGAGGAGTTGGGCAAAAAAATCAAGGTATTT. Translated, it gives CAWWEAWEELGKKIKVF.